This TCR beta chain was profiled in a study of T cell responses to AZD1222 COVID-19 vaccine. The repertoire was sequenced with immunoSEQ multiplex PCR; TCRdb's copy has only in-frame clones and lacks some. Among around 130,000 clones listed, 85% to 90% were seen once. General study points: Of the AZD1222 recipients, only five or six were seropositive at baseline.

About this clone itself: Its antigen is currently unknown.

Looked up from germline, CDR1 is SGHTA and CDR2 is FQGTGA. The germline V and J ends were trimmed by 2 bases and 0 bases, with 8 bases remaining between them. There are 15 residues in the CDR3. The TCR sequence derives from an adult in good health. This chain joins TRBV7-3 and TRBJ2-1; D is possibly TRBD2 (5 bases). Sequenced material: peripheral blood, taken on day 0 of AZD1222 vaccination. CDR3 region: CASSLVGSSYNEQFF. DNA of the CDR3: TGTGCCAGCAGCTTAGTAGGGAGCTCCTACAATGAGCAGTTCTTC.